Listed here are 12 T cell receptor beta chains from one sample, sequenced in a study of blood T cell repertoires in COVID-19. Sequenced by immunoSEQ multiplex PCR; TCRdb stores in-frame clones only, minus some. The profile shows some 180,000 clones, approximately 90% of them singletons. Sequencing was done on a sample of peripheral blood. All receptors come from a man aged 35 to 55 with active or convalescent COVID-19.

V gene TRBV19 combines with J gene TRBJ1-4; TRBD1 matches 7 bases. This CDR3 has 15 residues. Germline CDR1 is LNHDA and CDR2 is SQIVND (reference sequence). Trimming cost V 5 bases and J 8 bases; bases outside gene matches: 11. The DNA for the CDR3 is TGTGCCAGTAGTTACACAGGGGAACTAGGCGAAAAACTGTTTTTT. It is translated as CASSYTGELGEKLFF.

The chain has TRBV28 and TRBJ1-2; 11 nucleotides match TRBD1. Trimming took 3 bases from V and 4 from J; bases not matched to a gene: 4. The CDR3 spans 15 residues. The germline V gene has CDR1 MDHEN and CDR2 SYDVKM. CDR3 sequence reads: CASSFGGTGGYGYTF. The CDR3 DNA reads as TGTGCCAGCAGTTTTGGGGGGACAGGGGGCTATGGCTACACCTTC.

Only a few counts were recorded for this clone. V and J are TRBV11-3 and TRBJ1-3, with D unresolved. Looked up from germline, CDR1 is SGHNT and CDR2 is YENEEA. Trimming took 1 base from V and 0 from J, leaving 16 bases between them. The CDR3 has 18 amino acids. CDR3 DNA: TGTGCCAGCAGCTTAGTTACTAAGTGGAGGAACTCTGGAAACACCATATATTTT. Translation gives CASSLVTKWRNSGNTIYF.

The chain has TRBV4-2 and TRBJ1-1; D is uncertain. The CDR3 spans 14 residues. Germline CDR1 LGHNA, CDR2 YNFKEQ. Trimming stripped 2 bases from V and 4 bases from J, with 11 bases between. The CDR3: CASSQYQEATEAFF. CDR3 sequence (DNA): TGTGCCAGCAGCCAATATCAGGAAGCCACTGAAGCTTTCTTT.

V usage is TRBV7-2 and J usage is TRBJ1-4; 9 nucleotides match TRBD1. The V segment lost 0 bases and the J segment 8 bases; nucleotides outside the gene matches: 4. The CDR3 is made up of 15 amino acids. Germline V lookup: CDR1 SGHTA, CDR2 FQGNSA. DNA for the CDR3: TGTGCCAGCAGCTTAGCCGGGACAGGGAAGGAAAAACTGTTTTTT. Amino acid sequence: CASSLAGTGKEKLFF.

The chain joins TRBV11-3 to TRBJ2-3, with 8 nucleotides matching TRBD2. The ends lost 5 bases at V and 5 bases at J; junction bases unmatched: 15. The CDR3 contains 17 residues. CDR1 SGHNT and CDR2 YENEEA come from the germline V gene. The CDR3 coding sequence is TGTGCCAGCAGCACTGGGGCTAGCGGGCCAGATAGAGATACGCAGTATTTT. It codes for CASSTGASGPDRDTQYF.

The V and J genes are TRBV7-2 and TRBJ2-1; TRBD1 might be the D (5 bases). CDR1 is SGHTA, CDR2 FQGNSA, per germline. The V gene lost 6 bases and the J gene lost 7 bases, with 10 bases spanning the gap. The CDR3 length is 12 residues. For the CDR3, the DNA is TGTGCCAGCAGAGGGCCAGGGAATGAGCAGTTCTTC. This translates into CASRGPGNEQFF. Drawing the rest from reference TRBV7-2 and TRBJ2-1, the complete variable domain is GAGVSQSPSNKVTEKGKDVELRCDPISGHTALYWYRQSLGQGLEFLIYFQGNSAPDKSGLPSDRFSAERTGGSVSTLTIQRTQQEDSAVYLCASRGPGNEQFFGPGTRLTVL.

J is TRBJ1-2 and V is TRBV5-5, with a tentative D call TRBD1 (6 bases). The germline V and J ends were trimmed by 0 bases and 7 bases, with 22 bases remaining between them. This CDR3 is 17 amino acids long. Germline CDR1 SGHKS, CDR2 YYEKEE (reference sequence). DNA of the CDR3: TGTGCCAGCAGCTTGGTTTCAGGGCAGGGACAAGGGGGTGGCTACACCTTC. Its protein product is CASSLVSGQGQGGGYTF.

The chain carries TRBV19 and TRBJ2-7; unclear D gene. V was pared by 4 bases and J by 3 bases, with 25 bases between. This CDR3 is built from 18 residues. The germline CDR1 and CDR2 sequences are LNHDA and SQIVND (reference sequence). The CDR3 DNA sequence: TGTGCCAGTAGTACCGCCTCCTCCTTATTGTCTATTGTCTACGAGCAGTACTTC. The encoded protein is CASSTASSLLSIVYEQYF.

The chain couples TRBV5-1 to TRBJ2-7; no definite D call. The germline V gene encodes CDR1 SGHRS and CDR2 YFSETQ. V lost 4 bases and J lost 4, with 9 bases in between. The CDR3 is made up of 12 amino acids. CDR3 region: CASSRDGYEQYF. The CDR3 nucleotides read TGCGCCAGCAGCCGAGACGGGTACGAGCAGTACTTC.

The J gene is TRBJ1-2, the V gene TRBV19; TRBD1 matches 8 bases. The CDR3 runs to 17 residues. V was pared by 0 bases and J by 7 bases, with 13 bases of the junction left unmatched. From germline, CDR1 is LNHDA and CDR2 SQIVND (reference sequence). The CDR3 here is CASSIELGQGARFGYTF. The CDR3 DNA reads TGTGCCAGTAGTATAGAACTGGGGCAGGGGGCGCGTTTTGGCTACACCTTC.

The chain recombines TRBV6-1 with TRBJ2-1; D gene ambiguous. Looked up from germline, CDR1 is MNHNS and CDR2 is SASEGT. The CDR3 runs to 16 residues. Trimming left V 2 bases short and J 4 bases short, with 15 bases between. CDR3 coding DNA: TGTGCCAGCAGTGAATCATCCGTCCCCCAGTACAATGAGCAGTTCTTC. Translated, it gives CASSESSVPQYNEQFF.